Presented here are 18 T cell receptor beta chains from one specimen sequenced in a study of CD8 T cells in Susac syndrome. RNA totalling 0.5 to 1 ug underwent reverse transcription with random hexamers. In TCRdb, the immunoSEQ multiplex PCR reads were re-called with MiXCR into one record per CDR3 protein. The table records 150,000 or so distinct CDR3 sequences, around 95% of them present only once. The sequencing input was CD4+ T cells from PBMCs. Every receptor here comes from a human donor with Susac syndrome.

This chain links TRBV20-1 with TRBJ2-5; D unresolved. The V gene's germline CDR1 is DFQATT and CDR2 SNEGSKA (reference sequence). The V end was cut by 1 base, the J end by 3 bases, with 15 bases between. This CDR3 comprises 15 residues. CDR3 residues: CSARGEDTWEETQYF. The CDR3 DNA reads TGCAGTGCTAGAGGGGAAGACACATGGGAAGAGACCCAGTACTTC.

In its sample, this clonotype was seen a few times. V and J are TRBV29-1 and TRBJ2-5; maybe TRBD1 (5 bases). V dropped 5 bases and J dropped 5 bases, with 9 bases sitting between them. The CDR3 is 11 amino acids. Germline V gene lookup returns CDR1 SQVTM and CDR2 ANQGSEA. CDR3: CSVTGKETQYF. As DNA, the CDR3 is TGCAGCGTTACAGGAAAGGAGACCCAGTACTTC. Filled out from reference TRBV29-1 and TRBJ2-5, the complete variable domain reads SAVISQKPSRDICQRGTSLTIQCQVDSQVTMMFWYRQQPGQSLTLIATANQGSEATYESGFVIDKFPISRPNLTFSTLTVSNMSPEDSSIYLCSVTGKETQYFGPGTRLLVL.

The J gene is TRBJ1-2, the V gene TRBV3-1, with D hard to call. Per germline, CDR1 LGHDT and CDR2 YNNKEL (reference sequence). V was shortened by 0 bases and J by 2 bases, with 7 bases between the two germline ends. The CDR3 is made up of 14 amino acids. CDR3 region: CASSQDGRNYGYTF. CDR3 bases: TGTGCCAGCAGCCAAGATGGGAGAAACTATGGCTACACCTTC.

The V call is TRBV29-1, the J call TRBJ2-2, with D tentatively TRBD2 (5 bases). CDR3 length: 13 residues. Trimming shortened V by 7 bases and J by 8 bases, and 17 bases separated the two germline ends. CDR1 is SQVTM and CDR2 is ANQGSEA in the germline V gene. CDR3 in DNA: TGCAGCGCCGACACTGGACTTACAGGGGAGCTGTTTTTT. It codes for CSADTGLTGELFF.

The V and J genes are TRBV20-1 and TRBJ2-1; TRBD2 matches 7 bases. The CDR3 covers 17 residues. V was pared by 1 base and J by 4 bases, with 13 bases of the junction left unmatched. CDR1 DFQATT and CDR2 SNEGSKA come from the germline V gene (reference sequence). The CDR3 DNA sequence: TGCAGTGCTAGAGTGTCCCTCGGACTAGATACATACAATGAGCAGTTCTTC. Its protein is CSARVSLGLDTYNEQFF.

The chain links TRBV2 to TRBJ2-5; D is unclear. The germline CDR1 and CDR2 sequences are SNHLY and FYNNEI. This CDR3 is built from 11 residues. Trimming cost V 6 bases and J 5 bases, with 7 bases left between them. CDR3: CASRFRETQYF. CDR3 nucleotides: TGTGCCAGCAGGTTTCGCGAGACCCAGTACTTC.

The chain employs TRBV24-1 and TRBJ2-1; 8 bases line up with TRBD1. The CDR3 runs to 15 residues. V gave up 4 bases and J gave up 6 bases; unmatched junction bases: 7. The germline gives CDR1 KGHDR, CDR2 SFDVKD. The CDR3, as DNA: TGTGCCACCAGTGACCAGGGGGCAAGGGGCAATGAGCAGTTCTTC. This encodes CATSDQGARGNEQFF.

The chain recombines TRBV7-2 with TRBJ1-1; perhaps TRBD1 as D (5 bases). The CDR3 has 15 residues. Germline CDR1 and CDR2: SGHTA and FQGNSA. V shed 5 bases and J shed 4 bases, with 17 bases lying between them. Here the CDR3 reads CASSPAGLAGTEAFF. The CDR3 DNA reads as TGTGCCAGCAGCCCAGCGGGACTGGCTGGCACTGAAGCTTTCTTT.

The rearrangement links TRBV5-6 to TRBJ2-7; a weak D match, TRBD2 (6 bases). Trimming took off 4 bases at V and 6 bases at J, with 8 bases between the two ends. The CDR3 length is 11 residues. Germline CDR1 is SGHDT and CDR2 is YYEEEE. Here the CDR3 DNA reads TGTGCCAGCAGCCGGGGGATCGAGCAGTACTTC. Translating it yields CASSRGIEQYF.

The chain carries TRBV19 and TRBJ1-4; D gene unclear. V was pared by 5 bases and J by 10 bases, with 11 bases between. CDR3 length: 12 amino acids. The germline V gene has CDR1 LNHDA and CDR2 SQIVND (reference sequence). CDR3 protein: CASSHRPGKLFF. The CDR3 coding sequence is TGTGCCAGTAGTCACCGGCCTGGAAAACTGTTTTTT.

This chain joins TRBV3-1 and TRBJ1-2; D perhaps matches TRBD1 (5 bases). Deletions cut 4 bases from V and 5 bases from J, with 14 bases between. The CDR3 sequence is 14 residues long. CDR1 and CDR2 from the germline V gene are LGHDT and YNNKEL (reference sequence). CDR3 nucleotides: TGTGCCAGCAGCCCAGGCAGGGTGGGGTATGGCTACACCTTC. Residues: CASSPGRVGYGYTF.

The rearrangement joins TRBV11-3 to TRBJ2-7, with TRBD1 identical over 9 bases. The CDR3 totals 15 residues. V lost 4 bases and J lost 2; bases outside the gene matches: 6. Germline CDR1 is SGHNT and CDR2 is YENEEA. The CDR3 sequence: CASSSTGGGTYEQYF. CDR3 DNA: TGTGCCAGCAGCTCTACAGGGGGCGGCACCTACGAGCAGTACTTC.

The chain recombines TRBV29-1 with TRBJ2-3; D is unresolved. CDR1 SQVTM and CDR2 ANQGSEA come from the germline V gene. The CDR3 contains 12 residues. Trimming pared 3 bases from V and 0 bases from J, leaving 4 bases between. The CDR3 DNA reads as TGCAGCGTTGAGCCTAGCACAGATACGCAGTATTTT. Encoded protein: CSVEPSTDTQYF.

The gene calls are TRBV9 and TRBJ2-2; 14 positions agree with TRBD2. Unmatched junction bases numbered 3, after V lost 4 bases and J lost 1 base. Germline-derived CDR1 and CDR2 are SGDLS and YYNGEE. The CDR3 runs 17 residues. The CDR3 region is CASSLTSGGENTGELFF. In DNA, the CDR3 is TGTGCCAGCAGCCTGACTAGCGGGGGGGAGAACACCGGGGAGCTGTTTTTT.

The gene calls are TRBV5-1 and TRBJ2-1; D is perhaps TRBD2 (6 bases). The CDR3 length is 12 residues. V was shortened by 5 bases and J by 4 bases, with 7 bases between the two germline ends. The germline CDR1 and CDR2 sequences are SGHRS and YFSETQ. The CDR3 nucleotides are TGCGCCAGCAGGAGCGGGTACAATGAGCAGTTCTTC. This encodes CASRSGYNEQFF.

This clonotype was detected only a few times. The V call is TRBV6-2 or TRBV6-3, the J call TRBJ2-1, with 10 nucleotides matching TRBD2. The CDR3 is 15 amino acids. Looked up from germline, CDR1 is MNHEY and CDR2 is SVGEGT. After removal of 5 bases from V and 1 base from J, the junction contained 2 bases not matched to a gene. This CDR3 reads CASSLLAGSYNEQFF. The CDR3 DNA sequence: TGTGCCAGCAGTCTACTAGCGGGGTCCTACAATGAGCAGTTCTTC.

The CDR3 DNA reads TGTGCCAGCAGTTTAAACAGGGTTGGAGTAGAGACCCAGTACTTC. This encodes CASSLNRVGVETQYF. The genes are TRBV12-3 or TRBV12-4 and TRBJ2-5; possible D gene TRBD1, 6 bases. The CDR3 extends over 15 amino acids. The ends were cut back, 2 bases at V and 4 bases at J, with 14 bases in the middle.

In nucleotides, the CDR3 is TGCAGTGCTAGAGGGCAGGTACCAGAGACCCAGTACTTC. Encoded protein: CSARGQVPETQYF. The chain employs TRBV20-1 and TRBJ2-5; D unclear. Trimming left V 1 base short and J 4 bases short, with 10 bases between. This CDR3 region has 13 residues. The germline V gene has CDR1 DFQATT and CDR2 SNEGSKA (reference sequence).